Listed here are 28 T cell receptor beta chains from one sample, sequenced in a study of T cell responses to AZD1222 COVID-19 vaccine. TCRdb's copy holds only in-frame clones and misses some; the assay was immunoSEQ multiplex PCR. The sample gives more than 95,000 clones, 85% to 90% of which show up once; about 4% is in the top ten. Material: peripheral blood, obtained 28 days after the second AZD1222 dose. Receptors originate from an adult who received the AZD1222 COVID-19 vaccine.

This clone was recorded only once. The chain joins TRBV18 to TRBJ1-1; D is ambiguous. CDR1 KGHSH and CDR2 LQKENI come from the germline V gene. Trimming shortened V by 5 bases and J by 7 bases, and 17 bases separated the two germline ends. CDR3 length: 14 residues. The CDR3 DNA reads as TGTGCCAGCTCAGTTAGTGCAGGAGTGGGTGAAGCTTTCTTT. Translation: CASSVSAGVGEAFF.

V is TRBV7-2 and J is TRBJ2-7; 9 bases align to TRBD2. J gave up 5 bases and V 5 bases, and 19 bases lay outside the gene matches. The CDR3 totals 18 residues. Germline V gives CDR1 SGHTA, CDR2 FQGNSA. CDR3 amino acids: CASSLGLSRGTSFHEQYF. The CDR3 region has the DNA TGTGCCAGCAGCCTAGGGCTTTCGCGCGGGACTAGCTTCCACGAGCAGTACTTC.

This sequence joins TRBV5-6 and TRBJ1-4; possible D gene TRBD1, 5 bases. This CDR3 is 15 amino acids long. V was cut by 0 bases and J by 3 bases, with 9 bases left in between. From germline, CDR1 is SGHDT and CDR2 YYEEEE. CDR3: CASSLGTSANEKLFF. Here the CDR3 DNA reads TGTGCCAGCAGCTTGGGGACATCAGCTAATGAAAAACTGTTTTTT.

The chain couples TRBV18 to TRBJ1-1; D is unclear. CDR1 is KGHSH and CDR2 is LQKENI in the germline V gene. Trimming removed 1 base at V and 1 base at J, with 10 bases between. This CDR3 comprises 15 residues. In DNA, the CDR3 is TGTGCCAGCTCACCACAAAGGGCCCCGAACACTGAAGCTTTCTTT. Protein: CASSPQRAPNTEAFF.

The chain uses TRBV11-2 and TRBJ2-5; 9 nucleotides agree with TRBD1. Germline trimming cut 0 bases from V and 4 bases from J; bases unmatched to any gene: 9. The CDR3 extends over 17 amino acids. Germline V gives CDR1 SGHAT, CDR2 FQNNGV. CDR3 DNA sequence: TGTGCCAGCAGCTTAGAGTTTTGGGGACAGGGTCGAGAGACCCAGTACTTC. Translation gives CASSLEFWGQGRETQYF.

This chain links TRBV4-2 with TRBJ2-3; D may match TRBD1 or TRBD2 (5 bases each). Deletions cut 0 bases from V and 5 bases from J, with 15 bases between. Per germline, CDR1 LGHNA and CDR2 YNFKEQ. CDR3 length: 16 residues. The CDR3 bases are TGTGCCAGCAGCCAAGATATAGGGACGGGTGGAGATACGCAGTATTTT. It encodes CASSQDIGTGGDTQYF.

V gene TRBV28 combines with J gene TRBJ1-2; 10 bases fit TRBD1. The CDR3 length is 16 residues. Germline-derived CDR1 and CDR2 are MDHEN and SYDVKM. The junction had 8 bases not matched to a gene; V was cut back by 7 bases and J by 0 bases. The CDR3 DNA sequence: TGTGCCAGCAAGGGACAGGGGCCCTGGTCTAACTATGGCTACACCTTC. This gives the protein CASKGQGPWSNYGYTF.

J is TRBJ1-2 and V is TRBV28, with D perhaps matching TRBD1 (5 bases). This CDR3 is 11 amino acids long. V was trimmed by 4 bases and J by 9 bases, leaving 9 bases between them. CDR1 is MDHEN, CDR2 SYDVKM, per germline. CDR3: CASSSGISYTF. The CDR3, as DNA: TGTGCCAGCAGTTCAGGGATAAGCTACACCTTC.

The chain links TRBV5-1 to TRBJ1-2; 8 bases are shared with TRBD1. J was trimmed by 0 bases and V by 3 bases; bases with no gene match: 7. From germline, CDR1 is SGHRS and CDR2 YFSETQ. CDR3 length equals 16 residues. CDR3 in amino acids: CASSSAGTGSNYGYTF. CDR3 in DNA: TGCGCCAGCAGCTCTGCGGGGACAGGATCTAACTATGGCTACACCTTC.

The chain combines TRBV30 with TRBJ1-4, with D possibly being TRBD1 (5 bases). Trimming removed 0 bases from V and 5 bases from J, with 19 bases in between. The germline V gene encodes CDR1 GTSNPN and CDR2 SVGIG (reference sequence). CDR3 length: 17 amino acids. This CDR3 reads CAWSVWSSGAGNEKLFF. The DNA of the CDR3 is TGTGCCTGGAGTGTATGGTCCAGCGGGGCTGGGAATGAAAAACTGTTTTTT. Filled out from reference TRBV30 and TRBJ1-4, the complete variable domain reads SQTIHQWPATLVQPVGSPLSLECTVEGTSNPNLYWYRQAAGRGLQLLFYSVGIGQISSEVPQNLSASRPQDRQFILSSKKLLLSDSGFYLCAWSVWSSGAGNEKLFFGSGTQLSVL.

The chain links TRBV9 to TRBJ2-3; D unclear. This CDR3 has 13 amino acids. V was cut by 2 bases and J by 6 bases, with 10 bases left in between. The V gene's germline CDR1 is SGDLS and CDR2 YYNGEE. CDR3 sequence reads: CASSVRFGDTQYF. In DNA form, the CDR3 reads TGTGCCAGCAGCGTGCGGTTTGGGGATACGCAGTATTTT.

This chain connects TRBV6-1 to TRBJ1-2, with D hard to call. Germline CDR1 is MNHNS and CDR2 is SASEGT. The CDR3 contains 13 residues. V lost 0 bases and J lost 7, with 9 bases in between. CDR3 amino acids: CASSEAQRIGYTF. The CDR3 region has the DNA TGTGCCAGCAGTGAAGCCCAGCGGATTGGCTACACCTTC.

The V call is TRBV21-1, the J call TRBJ2-1; the D call of TRBD2 is as the table states it, not checked on the DNA. TRBV21-1 is listed as a pseudogene. CDR3 length equals 16 residues. The CDR3 spells CASRPLPTSSYNEQFF. The DNA of the CDR3 is TGTGCCAGCAGGCCCCTACCGACTAGCTCCTACAATGAGCAGTTCTTC.

This chain uses TRBV15 with TRBJ1-2; D not certain. Germline CDR1 is LNHNV and CDR2 is YYDKDF (reference sequence). This CDR3 has 15 amino acids. The ends were cut back, 1 base at V and 2 bases at J, with 11 bases in the middle. DNA for the CDR3: TGTGCCACCAGCAGAGGGAGAGGGTCCAACTATGGCTACACCTTC. Amino acid sequence: CATSRGRGSNYGYTF. The full variable domain, with the rest looked up from reference TRBV15 and TRBJ1-2, is DAMVIQNPRYQVTQFGKPVTLSCSQTLNHNVMYWYQQKSSQAPKLLFHYYDKDFNNEADTPDNFQSRRPNTSFCFLDIRSPGLGDTAMYLCATSRGRGSNYGYTFGSGTRLTVV.

The chain joins TRBV5-4 to TRBJ2-5; TRBD2 matches 7 bases. The CDR3 spans 16 residues. With 5 bases clipped from V and 2 bases from J, the junction kept 12 bases outside the gene matches. The germline V gene encodes CDR1 SGHNT and CDR2 YYREEE (reference sequence). CDR3 DNA sequence: TGTGCCAGCAGTCTGCCCTGGGGAGGGAAGCAAGAGACCCAGTACTTC. It specifies CASSLPWGGKQETQYF.

V usage is TRBV5-1 and J usage is TRBJ2-7; 12 bases are a match to TRBD2. In germline, CDR1 is SGHRS, CDR2 YFSETQ. V lost 3 bases and J lost 3; bases outside the gene matches: 7. The CDR3 length is 16 residues. The CDR3 spells CASSSTSGSASYEQYF. In DNA form, the CDR3 reads TGCGCCAGCAGCTCGACTAGCGGGAGTGCCAGCTACGAGCAGTACTTC.

The chain is built from TRBV25-1 and TRBJ1-1, with 7 bases aligning to TRBD1. This CDR3 has 15 amino acids. V dropped 3 bases and J dropped 4; count of bases not matched to a gene: 8. Germline V CDR1 and CDR2: MGHDK, SYGVNS. The CDR3 sequence: CASSDSTGPATEAFF. For the CDR3, the DNA is TGTGCCAGCAGTGACTCGACAGGGCCGGCCACTGAAGCTTTCTTT.

In this sample, this clone turned up once. The genes are TRBV27 and TRBJ1-4; tentatively, D is TRBD1 (5 bases). Germline CDR1 reads MNHEY; CDR2 reads SMNVEV (reference sequence). The CDR3 has 14 amino acids. V was trimmed by 2 bases and J by 9 bases, leaving 13 bases between them. Here the CDR3 reads CASSLTPREQKLFF. In nucleotides, the CDR3 is TGTGCCAGCAGTTTAACGCCCAGGGAACAAAAACTGTTTTTT.

In this sample, this clone turned up once. The chain uses TRBV9 and TRBJ2-5, with D maybe TRBD2 (6 bases). This CDR3 comprises 16 residues. V dropped 0 bases and J dropped 0 bases, with 12 bases sitting between them. Germline CDR1 and CDR2: SGDLS and YYNGEE. The CDR3 nucleotides are TGTGCCAGCAGCGTAGCCCTTCGCGGGGACCAAGAGACCCAGTACTTC. Translating it yields CASSVALRGDQETQYF.

The chain employs TRBV28 and TRBJ2-7; D may correspond to TRBD1 or TRBD2 (5 bases each). The germline V gene has CDR1 MDHEN and CDR2 SYDVKM. The CDR3 consists of 16 residues. Trimming removed 5 bases from V and 4 bases from J, with 21 bases in between. CDR3 sequence (DNA): TGTGCCAGCAGTCGAGCCTCCGGGGCGGCCCTATACGAGCAGTACTTC. This codes for CASSRASGAALYEQYF.

The chain has TRBV7-6 and TRBJ2-1; 11 bases align to TRBD2. Trimming cost V 3 bases and J 4 bases; bases outside gene matches: 5. This CDR3 region has 16 residues. Germline CDR1 SGHVS, CDR2 FNYEAQ. This CDR3 is CASSLVRTSGYNEQFF. DNA of the CDR3: TGTGCCAGCAGCTTGGTACGGACTAGCGGGTACAATGAGCAGTTCTTC.

CDR3 DNA: TGTGCCAGCAGTCCCCTCCAGAGGGGGGGCAATCAGCCCCAGCATTTT. This encodes CASSPLQRGGNQPQHF. V is TRBV28 and J is TRBJ1-5; tentatively, D is TRBD1 (6 bases). The CDR3 length is 16 residues. Germline V gives CDR1 MDHEN, CDR2 SYDVKM. V was shortened by 5 bases and J by 2 bases, with 16 bases between the two germline ends.

The genes are TRBV27 and TRBJ2-5, with 8 bases that match TRBD2. The V gene end was trimmed by 5 bases and the J gene end by 5 bases; junction bases not matched to a gene: 13. The CDR3 is made up of 16 amino acids. Germline V CDR1 and CDR2: MNHEY, SMNVEV (reference sequence). CDR3 residues: CASSPLGLAGGETQYF. CDR3 DNA: TGTGCCAGCAGTCCGCTGGGGCTAGCGGGCGGTGAGACCCAGTACTTC.

The table lists this clone with a few counts. Additional DNA sequences in this sample encode the identical CDR3. The chain recombines TRBV15 with TRBJ1-1; D uncertain. In germline, CDR1 is LNHNV, CDR2 YYDKDF (reference sequence). The V gene lost 5 bases and the J gene lost 1 base, with 5 bases spanning the gap. The CDR3 has 12 amino acids. The CDR3 nucleotides read TGTGCCACCAGCCGGAGGAACACTGAAGCTTTCTTT. This sequence encodes CATSRRNTEAFF.

This chain uses TRBV11-2 with TRBJ1-6; tentative D call: TRBD1 (6 bases). Deletions cut 4 bases from V and 0 bases from J, with 16 bases between. CDR3 length: 18 amino acids. The germline CDR1 and CDR2 sequences are SGHAT and FQNNGV. The chain's CDR3 is CASSWPPGTTSYNSPLHF. Here the CDR3 DNA reads TGTGCCAGCAGCTGGCCCCCCGGGACAACCTCCTATAATTCACCCCTCCACTTT.

The J gene is TRBJ1-1, the V gene TRBV27; D may be TRBD1 (6 bases). The CDR3 is 13 residues long. Trimming removed 0 bases from V and 8 bases from J, with 10 bases in between. Germline V gene sequence: CDR1 MNHEY, CDR2 SMNVEV (reference sequence). This chain's CDR3 is CASSLSAGAEAFF. DNA of the CDR3: TGTGCCAGCAGTTTATCCGCAGGGGCCGAAGCTTTCTTT.

V usage is TRBV5-6 and J usage is TRBJ1-5; no firm D call. The CDR3 contains 15 residues. V dropped 3 bases and J dropped 2 bases, with 12 bases sitting between them. Germline V gene data show CDR1 as SGHDT and CDR2 as YYEEEE. The CDR3 nucleotides are TGTGCCAGCAGCTCTGCAGGTTGGGGCAATCAGCCCCAGCATTTT. This encodes CASSSAGWGNQPQHF.

This clone was detected only once. The chain uses TRBV7-6 and TRBJ1-1, with 11 nucleotides matching TRBD1. Trimming took 1 base from V and 11 from J; bases not matched to a gene: 3. Germline V gives CDR1 SGHVS, CDR2 FNYEAQ. The CDR3 is 13 residues long. CDR3 residues: CASSLEGQGEAFF. The CDR3 bases are TGTGCCAGCAGCTTAGAGGGACAGGGGGAGGCTTTCTTT.